Listed below are T cell receptor beta chains from one sample, sequenced in a study of blood T cells in healthy people across ages. A single record per CDR3 protein comes from TCRdb applying MiXCR to the 5' RACE reads. Of over 1,500,000 distinct CDR3 sequences listed, 35% to 50% were seen once; the top ten hold more than 20%. Sequenced sample: blood. Every receptor here comes from a human donor in good health. Each CDR3 is given without its conserved first and last residue. D genes are given only for firm matches.

J | D | V | CDR3
TRBJ2-5 | - | TRBV7-2 | ASSLAQGLVQY
TRBJ1-6 | TRBD1 | TRBV7-9 | ALSGTGESPLH
TRBJ2-7 | - | TRBV5-1 | ASSLGVETYEQY
TRBJ2-5 | - | TRBV4-1 | ASSQFDNQETQY
TRBJ2-1 | - | TRBV25-1 | ASRPLQSGEQF
TRBJ2-7 | - | TRBV7-2 | ASSSSRRGDYEQY
TRBJ1-5 | - | TRBV15 | ATSRDPSSLQH
TRBJ2-5 | - | TRBV4-3 | ASSLLFSVQETQY
TRBJ1-2 | TRBD1 | TRBV7-8 | ASWGGTDYLSYGYT
- | TRBD1 | TRBV9 | ASSVTGGLTETQY
TRBJ1-2 | - | TRBV28 | ASSSPSWVYGYT
TRBJ1-5 | - | TRBV5-5 | ASSFTADQPQH
TRBJ2-5 | - | TRBV20-1 | SARDRIVETQY
TRBJ2-7 | TRBD2 | TRBV3-1 | ASSHSGLGYEQY
TRBJ2-1 | - | TRBV12-3/TRBV12-4 | ASSPGGPGGEQF
TRBJ2-5 | TRBD2 | TRBV29-1 | SVLAGDGTQY
TRBJ2-1 | TRBD2 | TRBV6-1 | ASSRGTSGGNEQF
TRBJ1-1 | TRBD1 | TRBV18 | ASSPPGTGVFEAF
TRBJ2-3 | TRBD2 | TRBV20-1 | SATLDSGGKGKY
TRBJ2-1 | - | TRBV4-1 | ASSQLKGGGLNEQF
TRBJ2-7 | TRBD1 | TRBV12-3/TRBV12-4 | ASSRRGPGGLGEQY
TRBJ2-3 | - | TRBV7-2 | ASSLAFTDTQY
TRBJ2-1 | - | TRBV27 | ASSLGRGYNEQF
TRBJ2-5 | - | TRBV27 | ASSTHRDPEETQY
- | TRBD1 | TRBV7-2 | ASSLSPGQGLIRETQY
TRBJ2-1 | - | TRBV6-2/TRBV6-3 | ASSYSGNSYNEQF
TRBJ1-1 | - | TRBV28 | ASSPQHTEAF
TRBJ1-1 | - | TRBV4-1 | ASSRLEGRTEAF
TRBJ2-7 | TRBD2 | TRBV6-6 | ASSYSLAGVLPYEQY
TRBJ1-2 | - | TRBV29-1 | SAGERTAKYGYT
TRBJ1-2 | TRBD1 | TRBV7-8 | ASSTRQGHYGYT
TRBJ2-1 | - | TRBV4-2 | ASSQATRSRSYNEQF
TRBJ2-7 | TRBD2 | TRBV27 | ASSHGASGPTYEQY
TRBJ1-2 | TRBD1 | TRBV12-3/TRBV12-4 | ASSFFRTGGTRNYGYT
TRBJ1-1 | - | TRBV2 | ASSQTRTDTEAF
TRBJ2-7 | - | TRBV29-1 | SVIISHEQY
TRBJ2-1 | - | TRBV5-6 | ASSLVVRAGGEQF
TRBJ2-3 | - | TRBV5-5 | ASSLVKSYADTQY
TRBJ2-5 | - | TRBV20-1 | SARKILASILQTQY
TRBJ2-1 | TRBD2 | TRBV20-1 | SASQKRGEQF
TRBJ2-7 | TRBD2 | TRBV5-1 | ASSPDAGGSYNEQY
TRBJ2-3 | - | TRBV29-1 | SVVGSDTQY
TRBJ2-6 | - | TRBV7-9 | ASSLRADHLSSGANVLT
TRBJ2-7 | TRBD1 | TRBV20-1 | SAREQGFEQY
TRBJ1-1 | - | TRBV5-1 | ASSWGGGRLNTEAF
TRBJ1-2 | - | TRBV4-3 | ASSQGAGDFYGYT
TRBJ2-1 | TRBD2 | TRBV12-3/TRBV12-4 | ASRLSGSYNEQF
TRBJ2-1 | - | TRBV5-1 | ASSLLGGPEYNEQF
TRBJ2-3 | - | TRBV19 | ASSDLRIDTQY
TRBJ2-7 | TRBD1 | TRBV20-1 | SPPGQGAISTYEQY
TRBJ1-5 | - | TRBV6-1 | ASREGVYQPQH
TRBJ1-1 | - | TRBV7-2 | ASSLAVGYTEAF
TRBJ2-5 | - | TRBV20-1 | SATTTPLEETQY
TRBJ1-2 | TRBD1 | TRBV4-1 | ASSRPTRGGQARYGYT
TRBJ2-3 | TRBD2 | TRBV29-1 | SVLSGGDTDTQY
TRBJ2-5 | - | TRBV11-1 | ASSLNYQETQY
TRBJ2-7 | TRBD2 | TRBV20-1 | SAHAIRLAGLYEQY
TRBJ1-3 | - | TRBV4-3 | ASSLGPALSDSGNTIY